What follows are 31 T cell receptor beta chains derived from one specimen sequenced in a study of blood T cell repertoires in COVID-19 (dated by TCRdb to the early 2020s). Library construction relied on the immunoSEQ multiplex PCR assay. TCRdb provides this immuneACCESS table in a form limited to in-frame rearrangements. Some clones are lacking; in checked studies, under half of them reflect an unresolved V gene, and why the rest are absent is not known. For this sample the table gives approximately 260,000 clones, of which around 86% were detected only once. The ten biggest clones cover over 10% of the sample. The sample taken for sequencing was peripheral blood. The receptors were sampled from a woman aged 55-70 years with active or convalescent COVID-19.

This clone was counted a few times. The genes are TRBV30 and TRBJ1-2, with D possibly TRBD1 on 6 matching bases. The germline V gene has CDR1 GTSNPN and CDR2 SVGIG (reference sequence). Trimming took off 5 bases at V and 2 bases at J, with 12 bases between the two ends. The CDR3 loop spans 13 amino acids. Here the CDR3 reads CAWGYRANYGYTF. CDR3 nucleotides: TGTGCCTGGGGGTACAGGGCCAACTATGGCTACACCTTC.

CDR3 loop: CASSRDADSIDYGYTF. The CDR3 nucleotides read TGCGCCAGCAGCCGAGACGCGGACAGTATAGACTATGGCTACACCTTC. The chain recombines TRBV5-1 with TRBJ1-2; D perhaps matches TRBD1 (6 bases). The CDR3 extends over 16 amino acids. Trimming removed 4 bases at V and 3 bases at J, with 19 bases between. Germline lookup yields CDR1 SGHRS and CDR2 YFSETQ.

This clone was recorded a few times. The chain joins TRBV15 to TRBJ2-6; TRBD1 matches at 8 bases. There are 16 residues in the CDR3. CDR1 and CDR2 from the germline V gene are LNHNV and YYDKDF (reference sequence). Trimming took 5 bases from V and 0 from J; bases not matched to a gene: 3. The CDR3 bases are TGTGCCACCAGCCGGGACAGGAGCTCTGGGGCCAACGTCCTGACTTTC. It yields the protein CATSRDRSSGANVLTF.

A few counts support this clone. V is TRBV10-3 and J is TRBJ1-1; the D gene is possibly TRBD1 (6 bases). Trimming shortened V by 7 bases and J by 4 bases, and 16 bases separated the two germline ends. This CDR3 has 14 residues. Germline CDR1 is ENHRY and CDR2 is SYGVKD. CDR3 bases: TGTGCCATCACCCCAGGGGCAGGGCGCACTGAAGCTTTCTTT. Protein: CAITPGAGRTEAFF.

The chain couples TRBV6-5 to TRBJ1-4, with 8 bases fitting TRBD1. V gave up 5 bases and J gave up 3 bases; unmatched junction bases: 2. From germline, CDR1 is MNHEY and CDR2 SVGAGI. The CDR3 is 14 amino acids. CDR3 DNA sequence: TGTGCCAGCAGTCGGACAGGGTCTAATGAAAAACTGTTTTTT. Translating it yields CASSRTGSNEKLFF.

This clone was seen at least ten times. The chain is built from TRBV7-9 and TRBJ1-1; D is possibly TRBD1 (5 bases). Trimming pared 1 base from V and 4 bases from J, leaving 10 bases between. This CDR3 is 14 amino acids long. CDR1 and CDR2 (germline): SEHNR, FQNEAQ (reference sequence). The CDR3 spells CASSLEQGLTEAFF. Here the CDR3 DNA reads TGTGCCAGCAGCTTAGAGCAGGGACTCACTGAAGCTTTCTTT.

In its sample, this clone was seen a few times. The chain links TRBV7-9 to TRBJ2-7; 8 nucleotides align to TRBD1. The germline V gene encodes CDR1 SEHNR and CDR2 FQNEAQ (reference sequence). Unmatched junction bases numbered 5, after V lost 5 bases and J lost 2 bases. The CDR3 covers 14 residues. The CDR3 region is CASSTDREAYEQYF. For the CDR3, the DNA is TGTGCCAGCAGCACGGACAGGGAGGCCTACGAGCAGTACTTC.

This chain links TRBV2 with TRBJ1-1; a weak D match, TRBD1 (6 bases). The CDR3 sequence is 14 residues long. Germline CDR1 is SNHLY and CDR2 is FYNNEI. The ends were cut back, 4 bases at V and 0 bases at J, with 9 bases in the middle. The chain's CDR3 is CASSVQGMNTEAFF. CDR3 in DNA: TGTGCCAGCAGTGTTCAGGGGATGAACACTGAAGCTTTCTTT.

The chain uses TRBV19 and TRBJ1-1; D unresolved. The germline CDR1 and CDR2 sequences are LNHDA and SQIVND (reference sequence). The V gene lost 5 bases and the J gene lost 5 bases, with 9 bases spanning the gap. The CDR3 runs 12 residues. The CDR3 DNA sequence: TGTGCCAGTAGTTGGCGGAAAACTGAAGCTTTCTTT. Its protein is CASSWRKTEAFF.

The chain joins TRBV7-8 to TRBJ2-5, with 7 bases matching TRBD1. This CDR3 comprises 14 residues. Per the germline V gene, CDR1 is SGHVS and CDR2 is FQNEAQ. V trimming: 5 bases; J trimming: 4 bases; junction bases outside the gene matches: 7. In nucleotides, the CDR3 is TGTGCCAGCAGCCCCACGACAGGGTTAGAGACCCAGTACTTC. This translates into CASSPTTGLETQYF.

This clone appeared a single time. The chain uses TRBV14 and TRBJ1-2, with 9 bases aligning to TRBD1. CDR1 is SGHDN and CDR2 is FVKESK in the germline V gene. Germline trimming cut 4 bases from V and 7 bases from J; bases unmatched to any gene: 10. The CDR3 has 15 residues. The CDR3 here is CASSPYRGPVGGYTF. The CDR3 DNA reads TGTGCCAGCAGCCCCTACAGGGGGCCCGTTGGTGGCTACACCTTC.

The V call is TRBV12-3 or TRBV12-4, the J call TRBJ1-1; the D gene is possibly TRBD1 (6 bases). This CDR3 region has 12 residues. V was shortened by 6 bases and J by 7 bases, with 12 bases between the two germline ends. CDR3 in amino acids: CASSNGQLEAFF. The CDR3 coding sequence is TGTGCCAGCAGCAACGGACAGCTTGAAGCTTTCTTT.

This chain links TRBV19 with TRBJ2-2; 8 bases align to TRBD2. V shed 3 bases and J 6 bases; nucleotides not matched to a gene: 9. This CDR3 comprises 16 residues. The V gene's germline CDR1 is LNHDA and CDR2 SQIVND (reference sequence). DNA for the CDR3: TGTGCCAGTAGTATGAGGAGGCTAGCGGGTCCCGGGGAGCTGTTTTTT. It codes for CASSMRRLAGPGELFF.

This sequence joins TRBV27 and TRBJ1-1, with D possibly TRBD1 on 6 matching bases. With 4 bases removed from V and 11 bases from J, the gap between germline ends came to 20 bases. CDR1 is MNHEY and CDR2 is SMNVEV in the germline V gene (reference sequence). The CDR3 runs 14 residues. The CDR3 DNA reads TGTGCCAGCAGTTACTTACCCGGGACAAAAAGGGCTTTCTTT. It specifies CASSYLPGTKRAFF.

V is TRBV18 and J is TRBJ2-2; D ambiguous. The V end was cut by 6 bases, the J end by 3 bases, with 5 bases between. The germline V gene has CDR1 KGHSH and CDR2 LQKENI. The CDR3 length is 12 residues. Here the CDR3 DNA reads TGTGCCAGCTCCCGGTACACCGGGGAGCTGTTTTTT. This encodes CASSRYTGELFF.

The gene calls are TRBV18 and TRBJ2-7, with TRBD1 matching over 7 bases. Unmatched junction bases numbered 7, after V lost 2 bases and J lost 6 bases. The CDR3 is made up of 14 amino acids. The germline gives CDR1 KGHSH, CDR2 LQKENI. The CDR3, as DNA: TGTGCCAGCTCACCAACTCGACAGGGTGGCGAGCAGTACTTC. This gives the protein CASSPTRQGGEQYF.

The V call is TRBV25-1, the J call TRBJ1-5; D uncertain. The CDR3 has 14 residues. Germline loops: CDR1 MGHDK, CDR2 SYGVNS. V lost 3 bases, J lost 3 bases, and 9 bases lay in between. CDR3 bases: TGTGCCAGCAGTGACTCCGGGAACAATCAGCCCCAGCATTTT. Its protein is CASSDSGNNQPQHF.

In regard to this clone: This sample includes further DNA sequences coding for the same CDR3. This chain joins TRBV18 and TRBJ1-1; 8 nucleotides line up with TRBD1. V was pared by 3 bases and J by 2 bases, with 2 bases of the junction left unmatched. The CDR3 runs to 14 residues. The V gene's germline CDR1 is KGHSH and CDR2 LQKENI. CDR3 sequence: CASSPQGANTEAFF. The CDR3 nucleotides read TGTGCCAGCTCACCCCAGGGGGCAAACACTGAAGCTTTCTTT.

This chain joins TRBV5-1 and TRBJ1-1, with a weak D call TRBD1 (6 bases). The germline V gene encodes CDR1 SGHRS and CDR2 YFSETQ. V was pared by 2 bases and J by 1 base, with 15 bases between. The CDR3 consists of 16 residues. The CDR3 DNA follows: TGCGCCAGCAGCTTAGGACAGAACCCTCGGAACACTGAAGCTTTCTTT. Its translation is CASSLGQNPRNTEAFF.

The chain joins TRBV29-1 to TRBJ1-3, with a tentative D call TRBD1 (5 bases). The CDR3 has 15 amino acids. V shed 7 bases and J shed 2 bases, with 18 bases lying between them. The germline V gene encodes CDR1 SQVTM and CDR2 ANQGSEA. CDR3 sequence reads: CSASAGTRAGNTIYF. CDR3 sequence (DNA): TGCAGCGCCTCCGCAGGGACTAGGGCTGGAAACACCATATATTTT. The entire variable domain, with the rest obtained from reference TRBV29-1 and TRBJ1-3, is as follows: SAVISQKPSRDICQRGTSLTIQCQVDSQVTMMFWYRQQPGQSLTLIATANQGSEATYESGFVIDKFPISRPNLTFSTLTVSNMSPEDSSIYLCSASAGTRAGNTIYFGEGSWLTVV.

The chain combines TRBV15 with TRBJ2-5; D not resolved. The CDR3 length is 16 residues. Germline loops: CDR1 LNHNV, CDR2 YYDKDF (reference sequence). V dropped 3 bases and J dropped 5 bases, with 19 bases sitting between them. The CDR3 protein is CATSRGGSGFGETQYF. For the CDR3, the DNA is TGTGCCACCAGCAGGGGTGGGTCGGGTTTTGGGGAGACCCAGTACTTC.

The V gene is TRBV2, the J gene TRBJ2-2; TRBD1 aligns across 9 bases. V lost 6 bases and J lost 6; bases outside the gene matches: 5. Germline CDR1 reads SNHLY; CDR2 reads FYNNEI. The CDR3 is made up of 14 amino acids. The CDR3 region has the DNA TGTGCCAGCAGCTTACAGGGGGCAGCCGGGGAGCTGTTTTTT. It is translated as CASSLQGAAGELFF.

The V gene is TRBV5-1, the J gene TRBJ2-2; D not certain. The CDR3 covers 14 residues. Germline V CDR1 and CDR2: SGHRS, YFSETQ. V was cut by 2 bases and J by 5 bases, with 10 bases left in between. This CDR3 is CASSFGSFTGELFF. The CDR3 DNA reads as TGCGCCAGCAGCTTCGGGTCTTTTACCGGGGAGCTGTTTTTT.

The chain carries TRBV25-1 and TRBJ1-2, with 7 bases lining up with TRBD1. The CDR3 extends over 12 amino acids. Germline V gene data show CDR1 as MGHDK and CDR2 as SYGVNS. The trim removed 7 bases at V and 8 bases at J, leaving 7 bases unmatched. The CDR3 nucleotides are TGTGCCAGCATGACAGGGACGCGGGGCTACACCTTC. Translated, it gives CASMTGTRGYTF.

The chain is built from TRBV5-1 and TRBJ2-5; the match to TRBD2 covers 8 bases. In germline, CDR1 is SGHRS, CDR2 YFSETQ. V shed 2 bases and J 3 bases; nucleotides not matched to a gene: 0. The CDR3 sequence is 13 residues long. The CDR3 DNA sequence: TGCGCCAGCAGCTTTAGCGGGGAAGAGACCCAGTACTTC. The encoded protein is CASSFSGEETQYF.

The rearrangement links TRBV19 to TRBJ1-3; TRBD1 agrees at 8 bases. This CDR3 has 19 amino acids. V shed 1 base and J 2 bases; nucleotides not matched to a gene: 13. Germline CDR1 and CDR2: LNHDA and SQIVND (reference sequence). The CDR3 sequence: CASSIVGKDRTGPGNTIYF. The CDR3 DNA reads TGTGCCAGTAGTATAGTGGGGAAAGACCGGACAGGGCCTGGAAACACCATATATTTT.

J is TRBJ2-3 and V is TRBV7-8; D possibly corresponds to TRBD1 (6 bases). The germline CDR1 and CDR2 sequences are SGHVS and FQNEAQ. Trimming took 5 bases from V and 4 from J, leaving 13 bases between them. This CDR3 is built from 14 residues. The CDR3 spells CASSPKTGSDTQYF. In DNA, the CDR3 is TGTGCCAGCAGCCCAAAGACAGGTTCAGATACGCAGTATTTT.

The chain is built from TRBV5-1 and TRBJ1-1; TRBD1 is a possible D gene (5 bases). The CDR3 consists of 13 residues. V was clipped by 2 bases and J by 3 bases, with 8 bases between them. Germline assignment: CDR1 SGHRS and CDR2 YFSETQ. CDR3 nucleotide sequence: TGCGCCAGCAGCTTCCGACAGCACACTGAAGCTTTCTTT. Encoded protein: CASSFRQHTEAFF.

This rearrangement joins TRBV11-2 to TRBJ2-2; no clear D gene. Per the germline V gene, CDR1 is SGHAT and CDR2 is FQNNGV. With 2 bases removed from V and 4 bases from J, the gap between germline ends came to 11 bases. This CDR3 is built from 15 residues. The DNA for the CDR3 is TGTGCCAGCAGCTTAATGCAGGTTGGCACCGGGGAGCTGTTTTTT. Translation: CASSLMQVGTGELFF.

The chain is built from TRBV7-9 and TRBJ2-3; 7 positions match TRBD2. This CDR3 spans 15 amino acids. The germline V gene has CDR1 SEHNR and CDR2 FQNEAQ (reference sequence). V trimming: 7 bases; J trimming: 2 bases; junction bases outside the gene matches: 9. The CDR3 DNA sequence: TGTGCCAGCAATGCTCGGGGAGGGCCCACAGATACGCAGTATTTT. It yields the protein CASNARGGPTDTQYF.

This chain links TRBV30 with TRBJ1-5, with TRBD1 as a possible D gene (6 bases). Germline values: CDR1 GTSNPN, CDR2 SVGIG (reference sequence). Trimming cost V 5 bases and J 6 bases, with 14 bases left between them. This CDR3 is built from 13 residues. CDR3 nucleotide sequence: TGTGCCTGGTCTGCAGGGGAGAGTCAGCCCCAGCATTTT. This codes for CAWSAGESQPQHF.